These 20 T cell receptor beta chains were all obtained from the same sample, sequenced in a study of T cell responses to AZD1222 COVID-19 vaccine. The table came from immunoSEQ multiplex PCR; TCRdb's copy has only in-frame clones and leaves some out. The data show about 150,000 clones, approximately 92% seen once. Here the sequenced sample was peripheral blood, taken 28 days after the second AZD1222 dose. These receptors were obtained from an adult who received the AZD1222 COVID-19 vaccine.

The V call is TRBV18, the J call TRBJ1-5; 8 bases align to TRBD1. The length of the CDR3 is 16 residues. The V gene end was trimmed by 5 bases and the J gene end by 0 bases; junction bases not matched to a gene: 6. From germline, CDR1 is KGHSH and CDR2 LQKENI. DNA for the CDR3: TGTGCCAGCTCATCCGGACAGGGTAATAGCAATCAGCCCCAGCATTTT. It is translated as CASSSGQGNSNQPQHF.

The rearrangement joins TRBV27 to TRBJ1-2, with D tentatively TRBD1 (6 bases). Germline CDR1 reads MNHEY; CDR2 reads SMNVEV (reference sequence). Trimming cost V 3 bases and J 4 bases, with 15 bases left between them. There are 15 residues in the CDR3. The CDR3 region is CASSLSYLGGYGYTF. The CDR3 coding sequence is TGTGCCAGCAGTTTGTCATATTTAGGGGGCTATGGCTACACCTTC.

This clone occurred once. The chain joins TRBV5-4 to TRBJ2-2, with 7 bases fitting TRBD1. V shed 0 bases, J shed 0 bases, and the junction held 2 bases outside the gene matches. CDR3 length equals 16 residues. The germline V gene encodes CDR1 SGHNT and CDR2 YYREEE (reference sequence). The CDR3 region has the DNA TGTGCCAGCAGCTTGGCGCAGGGGGCGAACACCGGGGAGCTGTTTTTT. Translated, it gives CASSLAQGANTGELFF.

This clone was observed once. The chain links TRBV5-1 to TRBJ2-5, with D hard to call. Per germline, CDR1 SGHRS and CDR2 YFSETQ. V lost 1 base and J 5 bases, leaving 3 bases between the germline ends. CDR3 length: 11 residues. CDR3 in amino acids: CASSLMETQYF. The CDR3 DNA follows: TGCGCCAGCAGCTTGATGGAGACCCAGTACTTC.

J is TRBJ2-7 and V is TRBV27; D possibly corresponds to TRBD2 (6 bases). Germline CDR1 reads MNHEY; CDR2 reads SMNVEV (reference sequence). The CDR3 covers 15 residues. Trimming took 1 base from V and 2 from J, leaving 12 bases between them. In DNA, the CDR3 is TGTGCCAGCAGTTTATATCCTAGCGAAGCCTACGAGCAGTACTTC. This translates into CASSLYPSEAYEQYF.

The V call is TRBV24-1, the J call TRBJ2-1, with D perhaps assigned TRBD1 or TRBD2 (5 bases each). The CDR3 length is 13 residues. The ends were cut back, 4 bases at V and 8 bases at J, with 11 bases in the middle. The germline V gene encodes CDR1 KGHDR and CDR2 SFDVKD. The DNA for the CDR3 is TGTGCCACCAGTGACGGGGCATCTGATGAGCAGTTCTTC. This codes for CATSDGASDEQFF.

In nucleotides, the CDR3 is TGTGCCAGCAGTCTTAGACTAGCGGGAGGATCCGGGGAGCTGTTTTTT. It encodes CASSLRLAGGSGELFF. V usage is TRBV5-6 and J usage is TRBJ2-2, with 13 bases identical to TRBD2. CDR1 is SGHDT, CDR2 YYEEEE, per germline. The CDR3 is made up of 16 amino acids. With V trimmed by 5 bases and J by 6 bases, 7 bases remained unmatched.

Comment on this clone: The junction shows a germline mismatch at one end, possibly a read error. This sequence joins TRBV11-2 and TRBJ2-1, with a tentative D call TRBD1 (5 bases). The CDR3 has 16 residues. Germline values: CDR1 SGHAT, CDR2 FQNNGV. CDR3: CASSLGRQSSYNEQFF. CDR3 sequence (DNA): TGTGCCAGCAGTTTAGGTCGACAGAGCTCCTACAATGAGCAGTTCTTC.

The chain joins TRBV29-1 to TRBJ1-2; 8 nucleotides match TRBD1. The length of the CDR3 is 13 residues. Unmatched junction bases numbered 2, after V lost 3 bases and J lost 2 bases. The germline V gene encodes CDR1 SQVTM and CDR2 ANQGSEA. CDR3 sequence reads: CSVETGANYGYTF. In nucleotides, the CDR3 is TGCAGCGTTGAGACAGGGGCGAACTATGGCTACACCTTC. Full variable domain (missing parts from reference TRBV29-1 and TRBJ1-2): SAVISQKPSRDICQRGTSLTIQCQVDSQVTMMFWYRQQPGQSLTLIATANQGSEATYESGFVIDKFPISRPNLTFSTLTVSNMSPEDSSIYLCSVETGANYGYTFGSGTRLTVV.

In DNA form, the CDR3 reads TGTGCCACCTGGGGGACCACCCTTTACCACAATGAGCAGTTCTTC. Amino acid sequence: CATWGTTLYHNEQFF. The V gene is TRBV24-1, the J gene TRBJ2-1, with D perhaps assigned TRBD1 or TRBD2 (5 bases each). CDR1 and CDR2 from the germline V gene are KGHDR and SFDVKD. This CDR3 is 15 amino acids long. Deletions cut 9 bases from V and 5 bases from J, with 19 bases between.

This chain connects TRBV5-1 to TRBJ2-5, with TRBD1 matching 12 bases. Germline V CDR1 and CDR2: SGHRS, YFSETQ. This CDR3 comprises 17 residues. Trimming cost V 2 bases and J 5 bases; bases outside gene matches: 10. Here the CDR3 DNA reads TGCGCCAGCAGCTTTAGGGGGACAGGGGGCGTCGGTGAGACCCAGTACTTC. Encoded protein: CASSFRGTGGVGETQYF.

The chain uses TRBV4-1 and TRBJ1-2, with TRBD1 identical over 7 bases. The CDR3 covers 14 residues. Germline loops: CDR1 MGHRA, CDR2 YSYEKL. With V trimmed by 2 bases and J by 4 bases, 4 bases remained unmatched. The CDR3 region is CASSQLQGIYGYTF. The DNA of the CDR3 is TGCGCCAGCAGCCAATTACAGGGGATCTATGGCTACACCTTC.

The CDR3 reads CASSLGGTGDYGYTF. In nucleotides, the CDR3 is TGCGCCAGCAGCTTGGGAGGGACAGGCGACTATGGCTACACCTTC. V gene TRBV5-1 combines with J gene TRBJ1-2, with 8 bases lining up with TRBD1. Germline-derived CDR1 and CDR2 are SGHRS and YFSETQ. V shed 0 bases and J 3 bases; nucleotides not matched to a gene: 4. The CDR3 covers 15 residues.

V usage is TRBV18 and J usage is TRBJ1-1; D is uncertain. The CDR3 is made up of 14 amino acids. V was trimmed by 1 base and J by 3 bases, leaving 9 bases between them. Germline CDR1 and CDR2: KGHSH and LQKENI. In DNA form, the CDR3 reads TGTGCCAGCTCACCACAGGGAGAGGACACTGAAGCTTTCTTT. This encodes CASSPQGEDTEAFF.

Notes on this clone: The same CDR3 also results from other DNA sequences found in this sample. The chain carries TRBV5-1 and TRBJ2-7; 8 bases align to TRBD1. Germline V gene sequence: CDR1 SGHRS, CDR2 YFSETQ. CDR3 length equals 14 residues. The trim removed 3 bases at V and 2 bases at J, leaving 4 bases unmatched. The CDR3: CASSSDRGPYEQYF. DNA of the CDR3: TGCGCCAGCAGCTCCGACAGGGGCCCCTACGAGCAGTACTTC. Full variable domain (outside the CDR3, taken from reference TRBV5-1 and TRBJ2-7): KAGVTQTPRYLIKTRGQQVTLSCSPISGHRSVSWYQQTPGQGLQFLFEYFSETQRNKGNFPGRFSGRQFSNSRSEMNVSTLELGDSALYLCASSSDRGPYEQYFGPGTRLTVT.

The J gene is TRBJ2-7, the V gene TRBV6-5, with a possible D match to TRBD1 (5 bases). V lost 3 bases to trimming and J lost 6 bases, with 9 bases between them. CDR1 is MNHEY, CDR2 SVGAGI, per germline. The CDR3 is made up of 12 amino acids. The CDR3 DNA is TGTGCCAGCAGTTATGGGGCGACCGAGCAGTACTTC. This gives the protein CASSYGATEQYF.

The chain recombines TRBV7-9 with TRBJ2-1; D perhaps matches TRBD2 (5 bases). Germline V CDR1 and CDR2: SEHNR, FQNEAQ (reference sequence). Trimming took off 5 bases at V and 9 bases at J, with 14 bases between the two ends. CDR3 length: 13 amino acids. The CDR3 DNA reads TGTGCCAGCAGCCGCTCGGGGAGTGGTGAGCAGTTCTTC. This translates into CASSRSGSGEQFF.

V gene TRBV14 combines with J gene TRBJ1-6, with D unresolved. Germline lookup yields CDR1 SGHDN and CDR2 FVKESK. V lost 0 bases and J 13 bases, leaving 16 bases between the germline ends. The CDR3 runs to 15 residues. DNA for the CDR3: TGTGCCAGCAGCCAAGATCCCGCTGGGATCAGCCCCCTCCACTTT. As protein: CASSQDPAGISPLHF.

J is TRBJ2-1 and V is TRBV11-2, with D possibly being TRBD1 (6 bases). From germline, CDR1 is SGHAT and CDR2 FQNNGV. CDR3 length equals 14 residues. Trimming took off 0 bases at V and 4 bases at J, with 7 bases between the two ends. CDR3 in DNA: TGTGCCAGCAGCTTAGAACAGGGTTACAATGAGCAGTTCTTC. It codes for CASSLEQGYNEQFF.

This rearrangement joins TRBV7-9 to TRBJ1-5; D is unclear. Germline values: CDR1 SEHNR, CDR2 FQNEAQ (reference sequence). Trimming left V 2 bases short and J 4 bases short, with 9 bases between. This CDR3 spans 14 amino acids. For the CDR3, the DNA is TGTGCCAGCAGCTTAAACCAACCAAATCAGCCCCAGCATTTT. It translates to CASSLNQPNQPQHF.